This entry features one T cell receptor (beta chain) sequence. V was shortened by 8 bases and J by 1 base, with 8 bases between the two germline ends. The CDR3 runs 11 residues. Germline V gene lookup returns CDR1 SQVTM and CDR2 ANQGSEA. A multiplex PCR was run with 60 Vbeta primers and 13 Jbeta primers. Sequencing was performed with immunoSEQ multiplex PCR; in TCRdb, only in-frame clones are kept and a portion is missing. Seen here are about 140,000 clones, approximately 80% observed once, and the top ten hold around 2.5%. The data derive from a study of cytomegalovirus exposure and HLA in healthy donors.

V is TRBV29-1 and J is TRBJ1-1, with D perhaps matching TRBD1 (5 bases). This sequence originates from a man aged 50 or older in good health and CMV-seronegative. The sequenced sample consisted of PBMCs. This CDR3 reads CSLQANTEAFF. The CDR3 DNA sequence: TGCAGCTTACAGGCGAACACTGAAGCTTTCTTT.